The present TCR beta chain was sequenced within a study of human T cells and chemical hapten exposure. Findings and limits, study-wide: Every donor had alopecia, and their immune response may therefore differ from healthy people's.

For this clonotype: Its antigen is currently unknown.

The germline gives CDR1 SGDLS, CDR2 YYNGEE. V shed 0 bases and J shed 0 bases, with 7 bases lying between them. The CDR3 spans 15 residues. Using its own MiXCR run on the RACE reads, TCRdb lists one record per CDR3 protein. The sample lists some 170,000 distinct CDR3 sequences; around a quarter were seen once. Described time point: patch test 3, about 24 weeks after DPC sensitization. Noted treatment: therapeutic diphenylcyclopropenone sensitization with weekly scalp DPC. Ahead of each patch test application, blood was drawn. The chain links TRBV9 to TRBJ2-1; D unresolved. This sequence originates from a young woman with alopecia areata. Some clones in this sample may be carry-over from other donors' samples. The starting material was whole blood, obtained in connection with sensitization to the hapten diphenylcyclopropenone (DPC). In DNA form, the CDR3 reads TGTGCCAGCAGCGTAGCGGCGGCCTCCTACAATGAGCAGTTCTTC. Translation: CASSVAAASYNEQFF.